What follows are 18 T cell receptor beta chains derived from one specimen sequenced in a study of blood T cell repertoires in COVID-19. Produced via immunoSEQ multiplex PCR; TCRdb's table is partial and in-frame only. The repertoire holds about 190,000 clones, more than 85% seen once, with 1.1% in the top ten. The source material was peripheral blood. The receptors were sampled from a man aged 25 to 40 with acute or convalescent COVID-19.

In its sample, this clone was seen once. This CDR3 reads CASRSFRGHVGELFF. In DNA, the CDR3 is TGTGCCAGCAGGAGCTTTAGAGGTCACGTCGGGGAGCTGTTTTTT. The V and J genes are TRBV27 and TRBJ2-2; D gene uncertain. This CDR3 contains 15 residues. V gave up 6 bases and J gave up 7 bases, with 18 bases separating them. Germline-derived CDR1 and CDR2 are MNHEY and SMNVEV (reference sequence).

This chain's CDR3 is CASSLSGGGETQYF. In DNA form, the CDR3 reads TGTGCCAGCAGCCTGAGCGGGGGGGGAGAGACCCAGTACTTC. V gene TRBV3-1 (or the pseudogene TRBV3-2) combines with J gene TRBJ2-5, with 10 bases identical to TRBD2. After removal of 4 bases from V and 4 bases from J, the junction contained 3 bases not matched to a gene. The CDR3 totals 14 residues. Looked up from germline, CDR1 is LGHDT and CDR2 is YNNKEL (reference sequence).

The chain recombines TRBV7-9 with TRBJ2-5; possible D gene TRBD2, 6 bases. CDR3 length: 14 residues. V lost 1 base and J lost 6, with 12 bases in between. Germline CDR1 SEHNR, CDR2 FQNEAQ (reference sequence). CDR3 residues: CASSLDGSMQTQYF. The CDR3 DNA is TGTGCCAGCAGCTTAGACGGGAGTATGCAGACCCAGTACTTC. Together with reference TRBV7-9 and TRBJ2-5, the CDR3 gives the full variable domain: DTGVSQNPRHKITKRGQNVTFRCDPISEHNRLYWYRQTLGQGPEFLTYFQNEAQLEKSRLLSDRFSAERPKGSFSTLEIQRTEQGDSAMYLCASSLDGSMQTQYFGPGTRLLVL.

The V call is TRBV28, the J call TRBJ1-6, with a tentative D call TRBD1 (6 bases). Germline V lookup: CDR1 MDHEN, CDR2 SYDVKM. The V end lost 6 bases, the J end lost 9 bases, and 18 bases lay between the germline ends. The CDR3 contains 15 residues. In DNA form, the CDR3 reads TGTGCCAGCAGCGGGACCCAGGGGAACGGTTCACCCCTCCACTTT. As protein: CASSGTQGNGSPLHF. Drawing the rest from reference TRBV28 and TRBJ1-6, the complete variable domain is DVKVTQSSRYLVKRTGEKVFLECVQDMDHENMFWYRQDPGLGLRLIYFSYDVKMKEKGDIPEGYSVSREKKERFSLILESASTNQTSMYLCASSGTQGNGSPLHFGNGTRLTVT.

This clone was seen only a few times. V usage is TRBV11-2 and J usage is TRBJ2-1; possible D gene TRBD1, 6 bases. CDR1 is SGHAT and CDR2 is FQNNGV in the germline V gene. Trimming pared 5 bases from V and 6 bases from J, leaving 14 bases between. The CDR3 has 14 residues. The CDR3 DNA follows: TGTGCCAGCAGCCCCTACAGGGTTAGCAATGAGCAGTTCTTC. This encodes CASSPYRVSNEQFF. Full variable domain (remainder filled in from reference TRBV11-2 and TRBJ2-1): EAGVAQSPRYKIIEKRQSVAFWCNPISGHATLYWYQQILGQGPKLLIQFQNNGVVDDSQLPKDRFSAERLKGVDSTLKIQPAKLEDSAVYLCASSPYRVSNEQFFGPGTRLTVL.

J is TRBJ1-5 and V is TRBV18, with 7 bases lining up with TRBD1. The CDR3 is made up of 16 amino acids. V lost 3 bases, J lost 0 bases, and 5 bases stayed unmatched. CDR1 KGHSH and CDR2 LQKENI come from the germline V gene. In DNA, the CDR3 is TGTGCCAGCTCACCTTCACAGGGGTTTAGCAATCAGCCCCAGCATTTT. Protein sequence: CASSPSQGFSNQPQHF.

CDR3 bases: TGTGCCAGCAGCCCCAACGTGGTTCTAGGCGCAGATACGCAGTATTTT. This gives the protein CASSPNVVLGADTQYF. This rearrangement joins TRBV9 to TRBJ2-3; D remains ambiguous. The CDR3 has 16 amino acids. Per the germline V gene, CDR1 is SGDLS and CDR2 is YYNGEE. V lost 4 bases and J 4 bases, leaving 19 bases between the germline ends.

The V and J genes are TRBV27 and TRBJ1-4; 8 bases are a match to TRBD1. The V gene's germline CDR1 is MNHEY and CDR2 SMNVEV (reference sequence). This CDR3 is built from 13 residues. Unmatched junction bases numbered 5, after V lost 10 bases and J lost 4 bases. This CDR3 is CAIGQGHNEKLFF. The CDR3 bases are TGTGCCATAGGACAGGGCCATAATGAAAAACTGTTTTTT.

The J gene is TRBJ1-1, the V gene TRBV7-9, with TRBD1 as a possible D gene (6 bases). Trimming took off 4 bases at V and 7 bases at J, with 13 bases between the two ends. Germline V CDR1 and CDR2: SEHNR, FQNEAQ (reference sequence). CDR3 length: 13 residues. CDR3 sequence reads: CASSSERGLEAFF. The CDR3 DNA reads TGTGCCAGCAGCTCGGAGCGGGGGCTTGAAGCTTTCTTT.

The V and J genes are TRBV3-1 (or the pseudogene TRBV3-2) and TRBJ2-1; 9 bases are a match to TRBD1. The germline V gene encodes CDR1 LGHDT and CDR2 YNNKEL (reference sequence). This CDR3 has 14 residues. V trimming: 3 bases; J trimming: 8 bases; junction bases outside the gene matches: 5. The CDR3 DNA reads TGTGCCAGCAGCCACCGGGACAGGGAGGATGAGCAGTTCTTC. Its protein is CASSHRDREDEQFF.

This sequence joins TRBV7-9 and TRBJ2-7; TRBD2 matches 7 bases. This CDR3 has 15 residues. J gave up 5 bases and V 4 bases, and 11 bases lay outside the gene matches. Germline CDR1 is SEHNR and CDR2 is FQNEAQ (reference sequence). CDR3 in amino acids: CASSYRDGGSNEQYF. In DNA, the CDR3 is TGTGCCAGCAGCTACCGGGACGGGGGGTCGAACGAGCAGTACTTC.

This rearrangement joins TRBV4-2 to TRBJ2-1; 9 bases are a match to TRBD2. The germline CDR1 and CDR2 sequences are LGHNA and YNFKEQ. V shed 1 base and J 7 bases; nucleotides not matched to a gene: 11. This CDR3 has 17 residues. The CDR3 is CASSQGKGGGGANEQFF. Here the CDR3 DNA reads TGTGCCAGCAGCCAAGGAAAAGGCGGCGGGGGGGCGAATGAGCAGTTCTTC.

The rearrangement joins TRBV5-1 to TRBJ2-7; TRBD2 aligns across 9 bases. The CDR3 covers 15 residues. Germline loops: CDR1 SGHRS, CDR2 YFSETQ. The ends lost 5 bases at V and 5 bases at J; junction bases unmatched: 11. The CDR3 DNA reads TGCGCCAGCAGTCCATATAGCGGGAGCCTCGACGAGCAGTACTTC. It is translated as CASSPYSGSLDEQYF.

The rearrangement uses TRBV3-1 (or the pseudogene TRBV3-2) and TRBJ2-3, with 9 bases fitting TRBD2. This CDR3 has 17 amino acids. V lost 3 bases and J lost 1; bases outside the gene matches: 8. Germline values: CDR1 LGHDT, CDR2 YNNKEL (reference sequence). DNA of the CDR3: TGTGCCAGCAGCCATCAAATAGCGGGGGTAGGCACAGATACGCAGTATTTT. This translates into CASSHQIAGVGTDTQYF.

The chain combines TRBV29-1 with TRBJ2-5; D might be TRBD2 (6 bases). This CDR3 comprises 12 residues. Deletions cut 8 bases from V and 4 bases from J, with 14 bases between. CDR1 and CDR2 from the germline V gene are SQVTM and ANQGSEA. The CDR3 here is CSTLGLSETQYF. The CDR3, as DNA: TGCAGCACCCTGGGACTTTCAGAGACCCAGTACTTC. Combining the CDR3 with reference TRBV29-1 and TRBJ2-5 gives the whole variable domain SAVISQKPSRDICQRGTSLTIQCQVDSQVTMMFWYRQQPGQSLTLIATANQGSEATYESGFVIDKFPISRPNLTFSTLTVSNMSPEDSSIYLCSTLGLSETQYFGPGTRLLVL.

The chain is built from TRBV4-1 and TRBJ2-3; 12 bases are a match to TRBD2. There are 18 residues in the CDR3. Germline V gene sequence: CDR1 MGHRA, CDR2 YSYEKL. V dropped 3 bases and J dropped 4; count of bases not matched to a gene: 11. CDR3: CASSQARLLAGGPDTQYF. CDR3 DNA sequence: TGCGCCAGCAGCCAGGCGCGTTTACTAGCGGGAGGCCCAGATACGCAGTATTTT.

V gene TRBV7-3 combines with J gene TRBJ2-7, with 9 bases matching TRBD1. V lost 0 bases and J lost 3; bases outside the gene matches: 3. This CDR3 region has 15 residues. CDR1 is SGHTA, CDR2 FQGTGA, per germline. This chain's CDR3 is CASSLTPGQGYEQYF. The CDR3 DNA is TGTGCCAGCAGCTTAACGCCGGGACAGGGCTACGAGCAGTACTTC.

The V and J genes are TRBV2 and TRBJ1-1; TRBD1 aligns across 8 bases. The junction had 11 bases not matched to a gene; V was cut back by 6 bases and J by 11 bases. Germline CDR1 reads SNHLY; CDR2 reads FYNNEI. CDR3 length equals 13 residues. The CDR3 DNA is TGTGCCAGCAGGTACACCGACAGGGGAAGGGCTTTCTTT. This sequence encodes CASRYTDRGRAFF.